Sequencing of this T cell receptor beta chain was carried out in a study of T cell changes during pregnancy in multiple sclerosis. Sequenced by immunoSEQ multiplex PCR; TCRdb stores in-frame clones only, minus some. The repertoire holds around 85,000 clones, with roughly nine tenths as singletons. Germline V gene sequence: CDR1 MNHNS, CDR2 SASEGT. V shed 2 bases and J shed 0 bases, with 11 bases lying between them. CDR3 size: 17 residues. This clonotype was sampled from a female donor in good health, serving as a control in a pregnancy study. Some clones in this sample may be carry-over from other donors' samples. The specimen was PBMCs, collected in the first trimester of pregnancy. J is TRBJ2-6 and V is TRBV6-1; tentatively, D is TRBD1 (6 bases). The CDR3 DNA reads TGTGCCAGCAGTGAAAGACAGGAAACCTCTGGGGCCAACGTCCTGACTTTC. Its protein is CASSERQETSGANVLTF.